One T cell receptor beta chain is described in this entry. What it binds is not known. These data originate in a study of cytomegalovirus exposure and HLA in healthy donors. Study findings and constraints: Cytomegalovirus-associated status was assigned to approximately 160 TCR beta chains.

Use of 60 Vbeta and 13 Jbeta primers characterized the PCR. Here immunoSEQ multiplex PCR was the method, and the copy in TCRdb shows in-frame clones only, minus some. The profile covers approximately 190,000 clones, with roughly 80% appearing a single time and around 6% taken by the ten largest. V gave up 0 bases and J gave up 6 bases; unmatched junction bases: 4. Germline V gene sequence: CDR1 SGHRS, CDR2 YFSETQ. The CDR3 loop spans 15 amino acids. The sequenced sample consisted of PBMCs. This receptor was obtained from a woman aged 45-65 years in good health and CMV-seropositive. The gene calls are TRBV5-1 and TRBJ2-7; 12 nucleotides match TRBD2. The CDR3 here is CASSLGLAGVLEQYF. CDR3 nucleotides: TGCGCCAGCAGCTTGGGACTAGCGGGAGTCCTCGAGCAGTACTTC.